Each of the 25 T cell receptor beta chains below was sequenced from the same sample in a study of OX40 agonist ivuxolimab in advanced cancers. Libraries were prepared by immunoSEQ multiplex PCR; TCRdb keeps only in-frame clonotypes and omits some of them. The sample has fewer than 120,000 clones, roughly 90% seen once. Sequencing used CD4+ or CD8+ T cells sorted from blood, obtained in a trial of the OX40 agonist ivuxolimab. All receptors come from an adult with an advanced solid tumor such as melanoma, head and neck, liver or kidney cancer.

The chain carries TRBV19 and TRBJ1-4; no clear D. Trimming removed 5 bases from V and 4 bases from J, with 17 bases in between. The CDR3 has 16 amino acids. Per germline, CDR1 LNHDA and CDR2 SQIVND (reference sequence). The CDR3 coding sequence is TGTGCCAGTAGTCCTAAAGGCAGGTCGGGTAATGAAAAACTGTTTTTT. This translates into CASSPKGRSGNEKLFF.

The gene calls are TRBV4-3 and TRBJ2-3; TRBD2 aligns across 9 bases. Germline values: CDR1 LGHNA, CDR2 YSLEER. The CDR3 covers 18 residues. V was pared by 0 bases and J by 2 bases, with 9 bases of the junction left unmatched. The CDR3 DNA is TGCGCCAGCAGCCAAGATTTGGGGAGCGGGGGGATCACAGATACGCAGTATTTT. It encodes CASSQDLGSGGITDTQYF.

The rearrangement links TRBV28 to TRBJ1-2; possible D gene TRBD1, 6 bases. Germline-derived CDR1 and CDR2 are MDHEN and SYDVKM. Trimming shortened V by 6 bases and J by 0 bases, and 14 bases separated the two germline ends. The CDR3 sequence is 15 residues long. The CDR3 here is CASSSVGGPNYGYTF. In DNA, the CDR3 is TGTGCCAGCAGCTCCGTGGGGGGGCCTAACTATGGCTACACCTTC.

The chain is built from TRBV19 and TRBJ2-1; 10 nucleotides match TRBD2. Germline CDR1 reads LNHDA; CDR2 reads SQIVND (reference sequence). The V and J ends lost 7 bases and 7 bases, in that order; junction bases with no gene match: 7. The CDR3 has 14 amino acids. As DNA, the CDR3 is TGTGCCAGTAACCGGCTAGCGGGAGCGAATGAGCAGTTCTTC. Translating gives CASNRLAGANEQFF.

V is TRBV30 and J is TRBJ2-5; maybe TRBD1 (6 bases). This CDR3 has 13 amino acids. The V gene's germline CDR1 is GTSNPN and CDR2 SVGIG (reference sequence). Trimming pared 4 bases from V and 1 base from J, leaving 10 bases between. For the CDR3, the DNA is TGTGCCTGGAACAGGGTCAGCCAAGAGACCCAGTACTTC. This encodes CAWNRVSQETQYF.

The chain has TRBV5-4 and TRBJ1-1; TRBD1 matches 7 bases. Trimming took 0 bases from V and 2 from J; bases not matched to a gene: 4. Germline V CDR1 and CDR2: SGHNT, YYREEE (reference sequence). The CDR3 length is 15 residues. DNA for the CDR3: TGTGCCAGCAGCTTGGGCGGGACAGAAAACACTGAAGCTTTCTTT. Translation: CASSLGGTENTEAFF.

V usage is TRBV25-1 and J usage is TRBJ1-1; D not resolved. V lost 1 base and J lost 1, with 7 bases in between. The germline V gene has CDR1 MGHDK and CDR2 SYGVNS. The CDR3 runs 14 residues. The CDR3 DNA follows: TGTGCCAGCAGTGAATGGACGGAGAACACTGAAGCTTTCTTT. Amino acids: CASSEWTENTEAFF.

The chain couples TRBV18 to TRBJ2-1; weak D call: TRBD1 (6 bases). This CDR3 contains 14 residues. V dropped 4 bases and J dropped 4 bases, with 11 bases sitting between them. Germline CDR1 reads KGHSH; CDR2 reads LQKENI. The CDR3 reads CASSRTVHYNEQFF. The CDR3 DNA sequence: TGTGCCAGCTCACGGACAGTACATTACAATGAGCAGTTCTTC.

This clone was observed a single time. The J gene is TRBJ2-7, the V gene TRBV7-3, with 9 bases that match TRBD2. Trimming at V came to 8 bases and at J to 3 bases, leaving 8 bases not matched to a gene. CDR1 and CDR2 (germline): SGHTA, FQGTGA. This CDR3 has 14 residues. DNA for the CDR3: TGTGCCAGCTCCCCCGCGGGAGGGAACTACGAGCAGTACTTC. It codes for CASSPAGGNYEQYF.

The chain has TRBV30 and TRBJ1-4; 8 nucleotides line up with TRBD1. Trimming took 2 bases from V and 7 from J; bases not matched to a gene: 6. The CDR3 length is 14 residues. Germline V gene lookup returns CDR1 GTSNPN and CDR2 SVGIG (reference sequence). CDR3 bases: TGTGCCTGGAGTCAGGACAGGGTCACTGAAAAACTGTTTTTT. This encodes CAWSQDRVTEKLFF.

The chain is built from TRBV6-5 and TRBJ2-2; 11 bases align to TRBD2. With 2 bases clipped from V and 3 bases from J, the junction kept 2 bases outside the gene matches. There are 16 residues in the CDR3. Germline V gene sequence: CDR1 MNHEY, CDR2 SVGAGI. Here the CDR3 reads CASSYRLAGHTGELFF. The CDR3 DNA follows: TGTGCCAGCAGTTACCGACTAGCGGGACACACCGGGGAGCTGTTTTTT.

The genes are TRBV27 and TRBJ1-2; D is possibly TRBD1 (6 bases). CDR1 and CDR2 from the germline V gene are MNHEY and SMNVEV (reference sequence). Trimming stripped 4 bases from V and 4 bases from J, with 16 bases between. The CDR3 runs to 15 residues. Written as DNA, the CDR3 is TGTGCCAGCAGTTCCCCTTCTAAAGGGGGCTATGGCTACACCTTC. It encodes CASSSPSKGGYGYTF.

CDR3: CASSSRDNSYEQYF. CDR3 nucleotides: TGCGCCAGCAGCTCCCGGGACAACTCCTACGAGCAGTACTTC. The J gene is TRBJ2-7, the V gene TRBV5-1; a possible D gene is TRBD1 (6 bases). Trimming shortened V by 3 bases and J by 0 bases, and 10 bases separated the two germline ends. Germline-derived CDR1 and CDR2 are SGHRS and YFSETQ. This CDR3 has 14 residues.

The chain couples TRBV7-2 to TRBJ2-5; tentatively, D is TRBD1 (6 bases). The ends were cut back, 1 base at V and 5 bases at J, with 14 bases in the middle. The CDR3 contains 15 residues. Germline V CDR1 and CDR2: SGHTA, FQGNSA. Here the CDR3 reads CASSLGKQGWETQYF. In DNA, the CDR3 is TGTGCCAGCAGCTTAGGGAAGCAGGGGTGGGAGACCCAGTACTTC.

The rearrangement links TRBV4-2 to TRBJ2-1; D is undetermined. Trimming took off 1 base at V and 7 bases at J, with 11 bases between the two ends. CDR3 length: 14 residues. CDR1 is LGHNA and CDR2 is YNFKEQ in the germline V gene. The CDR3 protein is CASSQAGVKNEQFF. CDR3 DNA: TGTGCCAGCAGCCAAGCTGGGGTGAAGAATGAGCAGTTCTTC.

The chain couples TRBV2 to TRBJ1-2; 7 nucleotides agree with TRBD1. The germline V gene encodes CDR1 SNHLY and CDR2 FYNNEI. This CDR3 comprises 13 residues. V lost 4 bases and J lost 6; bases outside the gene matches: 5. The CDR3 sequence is CASSVITGDGYTF. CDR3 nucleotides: TGTGCCAGCAGTGTTATTACAGGGGATGGCTACACCTTC.

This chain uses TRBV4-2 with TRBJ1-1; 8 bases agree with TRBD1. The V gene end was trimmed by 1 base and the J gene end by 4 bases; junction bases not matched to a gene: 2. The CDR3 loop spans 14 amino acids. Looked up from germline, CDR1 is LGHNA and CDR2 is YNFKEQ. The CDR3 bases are TGTGCCAGCAGCCAAGTCGACAGGGGCACTGAAGCTTTCTTT. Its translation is CASSQVDRGTEAFF.

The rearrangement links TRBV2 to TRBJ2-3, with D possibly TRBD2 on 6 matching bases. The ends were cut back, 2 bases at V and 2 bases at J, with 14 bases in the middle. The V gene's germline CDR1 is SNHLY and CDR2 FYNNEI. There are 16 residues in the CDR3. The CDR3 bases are TGTGCCAGCAGTGAACTAGCGAGGACGGTCACAGATACGCAGTATTTT. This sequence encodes CASSELARTVTDTQYF.

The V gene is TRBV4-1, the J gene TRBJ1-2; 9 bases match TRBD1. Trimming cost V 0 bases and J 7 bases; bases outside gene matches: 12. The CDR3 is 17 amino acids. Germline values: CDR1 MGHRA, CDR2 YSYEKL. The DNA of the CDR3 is TGCGCCAGCAGCCAAGAAAGGGGGACAGGGCTTATCGGTGGCTACACCTTC. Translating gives CASSQERGTGLIGGYTF.

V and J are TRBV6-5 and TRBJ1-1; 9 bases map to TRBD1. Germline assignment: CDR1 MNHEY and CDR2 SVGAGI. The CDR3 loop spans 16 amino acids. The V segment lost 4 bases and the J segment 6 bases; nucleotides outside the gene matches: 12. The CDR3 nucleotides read TGTGCCAGCAGTTCACGACCGGGACAGGGCTACGCTGAAGCTTTCTTT. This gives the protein CASSSRPGQGYAEAFF.

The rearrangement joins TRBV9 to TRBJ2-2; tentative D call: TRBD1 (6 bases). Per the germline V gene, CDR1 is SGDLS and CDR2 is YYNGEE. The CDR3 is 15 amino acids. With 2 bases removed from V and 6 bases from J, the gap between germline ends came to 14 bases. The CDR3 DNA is TGTGCCAGCAGCGTGGGACATCGGGATCCCGGGGAGCTGTTTTTT. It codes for CASSVGHRDPGELFF.

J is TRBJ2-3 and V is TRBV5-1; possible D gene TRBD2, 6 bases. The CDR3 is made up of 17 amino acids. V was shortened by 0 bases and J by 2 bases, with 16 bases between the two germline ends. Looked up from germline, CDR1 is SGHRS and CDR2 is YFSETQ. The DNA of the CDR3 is TGCGCCAGCAGCTTGGGCGTGGGAGCGGGCGACACAGATACGCAGTATTTT. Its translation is CASSLGVGAGDTDTQYF.

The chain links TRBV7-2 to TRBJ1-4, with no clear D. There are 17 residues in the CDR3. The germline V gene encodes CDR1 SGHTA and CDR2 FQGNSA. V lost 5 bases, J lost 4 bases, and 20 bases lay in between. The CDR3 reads CASSPKPADGNNEKLFF. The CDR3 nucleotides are TGTGCCAGCAGCCCCAAACCAGCGGACGGAAATAATGAAAAACTGTTTTTT.

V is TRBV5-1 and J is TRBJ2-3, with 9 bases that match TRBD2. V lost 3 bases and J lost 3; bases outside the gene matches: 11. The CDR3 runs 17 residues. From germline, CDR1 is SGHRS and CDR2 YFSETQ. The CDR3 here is CASSSGLAGGRTDTQYF. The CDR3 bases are TGCGCCAGCAGCTCGGGACTTGCGGGAGGGCGTACAGATACGCAGTATTTT.

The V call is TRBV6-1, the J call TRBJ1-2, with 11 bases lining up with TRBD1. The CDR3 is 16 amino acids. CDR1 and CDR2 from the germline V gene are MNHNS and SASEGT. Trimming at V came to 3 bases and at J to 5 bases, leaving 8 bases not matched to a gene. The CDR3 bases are TGTGCCAGCAGTGAGGCTTGGGACAGGGGGTTATATGGCTACACCTTC. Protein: CASSEAWDRGLYGYTF.